The 7 T cell receptor beta chains presented below share a single source sample, sequenced in a study of T-cell reconstitution after alpha-beta-depleted transplantation in children. TCRbeta library construction was performed incorporating unique molecular identifiers. MiXCR, applied by TCRdb to the PCR reads, yields one record per CDR3 protein. This table has hundreds of thousands of distinct CDR3 sequences, roughly 14% appearing once. The input for sequencing was PBMCs, taken before TCRalphabeta/CD19-depleted stem cell transplant. The origin of the receptors is a girl aged 2-10 years with congenital amegakaryocytic thrombocytopenia, due to receive a stem cell transplant.

The chain combines TRBV7-8 with TRBJ2-1; possibly TRBD2 for D (5 bases). The CDR3 is 15 residues long. Trimming left V 0 bases short and J 5 bases short, with 11 bases between. From germline, CDR1 is SGHVS and CDR2 FQNEAQ. The CDR3 is CASSLAGVAHNEQFF. The CDR3 coding sequence is TGTGCCAGCAGCTTAGCGGGAGTCGCCCACAATGAGCAGTTCTTC.

The chain employs TRBV29-1 and TRBJ2-7; either TRBD1 or TRBD2 may supply D (6 bases each). The CDR3 is 14 amino acids. The V and J ends lost 4 bases and 1 base respectively, with 14 bases between them. CDR1 is SQVTM and CDR2 is ANQGSEA in the germline V gene. This CDR3 reads CSVGAGGTSYEQYF. CDR3 DNA sequence: TGCAGCGTTGGGGCGGGCGGGACATCCTACGAGCAGTACTTC.

This clonotype was seen at least ten times. The J gene is TRBJ2-5, the V gene TRBV5-1; D gene unclear. This CDR3 is built from 14 residues. The germline CDR1 and CDR2 sequences are SGHRS and YFSETQ. Trimming pared 0 bases from V and 4 bases from J, leaving 10 bases between. CDR3 in amino acids: CASSLDSRRETQYF. In DNA form, the CDR3 reads TGCGCCAGCAGCTTGGACTCTAGGAGAGAGACCCAGTACTTC.

This clonotype was seen repeatedly, ten times or more. The V call is TRBV12-3 or TRBV12-4, the J call TRBJ2-3; D might be TRBD1 or TRBD2, each matching 6 bases. V was shortened by 5 bases and J by 0 bases, with 12 bases between the two germline ends. CDR3 size: 15 residues. The CDR3 DNA sequence: TGTGCCAGCAGTCTTACAGGGACTAGCACAGATACGCAGTATTTT. Its translation: CASSLTGTSTDTQYF.

This clonotype was observed at least ten times. The CDR3 sequence is CSVGSGKGEAFF. CDR3 DNA: TGCAGCGTTGGGTCTGGCAAAGGAGAAGCTTTCTTT. The genes are TRBV29-1 and TRBJ1-1, with D uncertain. With 4 bases removed from V and 8 bases from J, the gap between germline ends came to 14 bases. This CDR3 is 12 amino acids long. The germline gives CDR1 SQVTM, CDR2 ANQGSEA.

This clonotype was counted many times. The V gene is TRBV6-5, the J gene TRBJ2-5; D unclear. Germline V gene lookup returns CDR1 MNHEY and CDR2 SVGAGI. The CDR3 runs to 15 residues. The V end lost 4 bases, the J end lost 0 bases, and 12 bases lay between the germline ends. The DNA for the CDR3 is TGTGCCAGCAGTTTGCTCCCTACTGACCAAGAGACCCAGTACTTC. It yields the protein CASSLLPTDQETQYF.

This clonotype was detected ten times or more. The chain recombines TRBV15 with TRBJ2-3; 8 bases align to TRBD2. The trim removed 4 bases at V and 8 bases at J, leaving 14 bases unmatched. This CDR3 comprises 16 residues. Germline V lookup: CDR1 LNHNV, CDR2 YYDKDF (reference sequence). CDR3 residues: CATSKTSGSRRGTQYF. In DNA form, the CDR3 reads TGTGCCACCAGCAAAACCAGCGGGAGTCGAAGGGGTACGCAGTATTTT.